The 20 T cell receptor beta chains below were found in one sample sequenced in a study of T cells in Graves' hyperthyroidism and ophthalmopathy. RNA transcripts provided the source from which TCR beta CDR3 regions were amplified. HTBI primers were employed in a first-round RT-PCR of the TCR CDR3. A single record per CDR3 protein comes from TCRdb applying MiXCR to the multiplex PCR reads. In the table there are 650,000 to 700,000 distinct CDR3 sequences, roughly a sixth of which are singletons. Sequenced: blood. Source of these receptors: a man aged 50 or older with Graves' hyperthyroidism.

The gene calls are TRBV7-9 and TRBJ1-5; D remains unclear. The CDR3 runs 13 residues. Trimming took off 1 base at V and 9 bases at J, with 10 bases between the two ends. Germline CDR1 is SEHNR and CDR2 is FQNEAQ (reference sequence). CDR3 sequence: CASSLDGPGPQHF. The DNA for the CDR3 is TGTGCCAGCAGCTTAGACGGCCCGGGGCCCCAGCATTTT. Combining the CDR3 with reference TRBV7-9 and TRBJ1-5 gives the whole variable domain DTGVSQNPRHKITKRGQNVTFRCDPISEHNRLYWYRQTLGQGPEFLTYFQNEAQLEKSRLLSDRFSAERPKGSFSTLEIQRTEQGDSAMYLCASSLDGPGPQHFGDGTRLSIL.

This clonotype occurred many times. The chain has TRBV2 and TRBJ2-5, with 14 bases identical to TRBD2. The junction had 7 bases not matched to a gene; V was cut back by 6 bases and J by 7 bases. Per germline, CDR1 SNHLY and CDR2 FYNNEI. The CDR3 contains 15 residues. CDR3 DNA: TGTGCCAGCAGGGCCGGGACTAGCGGGGGAAGGACCCAGTACTTC. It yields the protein CASRAGTSGGRTQYF.

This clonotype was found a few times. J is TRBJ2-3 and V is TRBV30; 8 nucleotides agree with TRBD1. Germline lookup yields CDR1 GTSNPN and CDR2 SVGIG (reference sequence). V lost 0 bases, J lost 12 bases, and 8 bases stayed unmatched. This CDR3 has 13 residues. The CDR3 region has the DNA TGTGCCTGGAGTGTACTAGGACAGGGCCATCAGTATTTT. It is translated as CAWSVLGQGHQYF. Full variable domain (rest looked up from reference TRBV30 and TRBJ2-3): SQTIHQWPATLVQPVGSPLSLECTVEGTSNPNLYWYRQAAGRGLQLLFYSVGIGQISSEVPQNLSASRPQDRQFILSSKKLLLSDSGFYLCAWSVLGQGHQYFGPGTRLTVL.

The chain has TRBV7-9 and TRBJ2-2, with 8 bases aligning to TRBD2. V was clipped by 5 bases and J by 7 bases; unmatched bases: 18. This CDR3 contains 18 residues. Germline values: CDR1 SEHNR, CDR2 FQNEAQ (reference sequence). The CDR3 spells CASSAPRGAGDEVGELFF. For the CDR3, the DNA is TGTGCCAGCAGCGCCCCCCGGGGAGCGGGAGATGAGGTCGGGGAGCTGTTTTTT. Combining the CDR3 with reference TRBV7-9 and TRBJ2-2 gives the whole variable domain DTGVSQNPRHKITKRGQNVTFRCDPISEHNRLYWYRQTLGQGPEFLTYFQNEAQLEKSRLLSDRFSAERPKGSFSTLEIQRTEQGDSAMYLCASSAPRGAGDEVGELFFGEGSRLTVL.

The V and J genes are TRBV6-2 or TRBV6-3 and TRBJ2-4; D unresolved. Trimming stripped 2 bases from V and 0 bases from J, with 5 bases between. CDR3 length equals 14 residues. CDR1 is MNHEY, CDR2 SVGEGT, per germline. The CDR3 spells CASSYDGAKNIQYF. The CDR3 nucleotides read TGTGCCAGCAGTTACGACGGAGCCAAAAACATTCAGTACTTC.

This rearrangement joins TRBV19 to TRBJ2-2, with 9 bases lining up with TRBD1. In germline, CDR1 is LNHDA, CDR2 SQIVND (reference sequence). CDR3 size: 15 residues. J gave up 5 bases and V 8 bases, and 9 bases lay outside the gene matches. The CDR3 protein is CASQTGTGITGELFF. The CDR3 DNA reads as TGTGCCAGTCAGACCGGGACAGGGATAACCGGGGAGCTGTTTTTT.

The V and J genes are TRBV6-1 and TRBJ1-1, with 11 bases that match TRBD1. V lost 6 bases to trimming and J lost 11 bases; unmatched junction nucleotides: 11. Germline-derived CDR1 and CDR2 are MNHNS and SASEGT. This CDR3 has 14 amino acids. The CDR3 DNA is TGTGCCAGCAGGGACAAGGGACAGGGGGTCGGGGCTTTCTTT. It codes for CASRDKGQGVGAFF.

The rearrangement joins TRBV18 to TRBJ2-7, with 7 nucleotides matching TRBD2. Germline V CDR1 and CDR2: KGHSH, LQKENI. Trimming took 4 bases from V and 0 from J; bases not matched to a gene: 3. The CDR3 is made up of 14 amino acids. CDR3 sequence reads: CASSLGTNSYEQYF. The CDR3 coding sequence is TGTGCCAGCTCACTGGGGACTAACTCCTACGAGCAGTACTTC.

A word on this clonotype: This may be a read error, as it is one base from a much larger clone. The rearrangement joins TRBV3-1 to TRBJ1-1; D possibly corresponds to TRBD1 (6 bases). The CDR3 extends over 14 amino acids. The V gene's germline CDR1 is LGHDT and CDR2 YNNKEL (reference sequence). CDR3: CASSHYRANIEAFF. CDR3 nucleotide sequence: TGTGCCAGCAGCCATTACAGGGCGAACATTGAAGCTTTCTTT.

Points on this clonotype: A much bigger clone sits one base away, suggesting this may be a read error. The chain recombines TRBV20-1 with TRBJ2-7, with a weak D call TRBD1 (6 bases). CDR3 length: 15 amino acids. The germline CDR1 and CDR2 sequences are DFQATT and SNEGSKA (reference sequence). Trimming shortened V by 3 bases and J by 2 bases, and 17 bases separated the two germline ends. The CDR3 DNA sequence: TGCAGTGCTAGTGGACCACAGGGTGGGACCTACGAGCAGTACTTC. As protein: CSASGPQGGTYEQYF.

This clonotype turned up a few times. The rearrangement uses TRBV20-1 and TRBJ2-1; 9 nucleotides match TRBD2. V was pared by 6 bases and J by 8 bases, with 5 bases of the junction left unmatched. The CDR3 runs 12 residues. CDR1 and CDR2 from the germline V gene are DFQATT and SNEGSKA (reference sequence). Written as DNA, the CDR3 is TGCAGTGCCGGCGGGGGGGCGGATGAGCAGTTCTTC. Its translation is CSAGGGADEQFF.

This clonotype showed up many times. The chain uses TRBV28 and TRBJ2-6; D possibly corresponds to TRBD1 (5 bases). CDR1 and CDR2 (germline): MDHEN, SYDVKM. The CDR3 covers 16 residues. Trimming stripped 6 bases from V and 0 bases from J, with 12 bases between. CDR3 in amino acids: CASSPPDSSGANVLTF. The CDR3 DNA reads TGTGCCAGCAGCCCTCCAGACAGCTCTGGGGCCAACGTCCTGACTTTC. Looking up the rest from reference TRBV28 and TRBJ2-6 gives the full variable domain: DVKVTQSSRYLVKRTGEKVFLECVQDMDHENMFWYRQDPGLGLRLIYFSYDVKMKEKGDIPEGYSVSREKKERFSLILESASTNQTSMYLCASSPPDSSGANVLTFGAGSRLTVL.

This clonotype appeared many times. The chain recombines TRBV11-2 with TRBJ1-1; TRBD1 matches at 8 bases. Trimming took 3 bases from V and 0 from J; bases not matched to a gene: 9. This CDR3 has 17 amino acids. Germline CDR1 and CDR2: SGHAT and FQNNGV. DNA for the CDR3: TGTGCCAGCAGCTTCCCCACAGGGGGGAACATGAACACTGAAGCTTTCTTT. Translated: CASSFPTGGNMNTEAFF.

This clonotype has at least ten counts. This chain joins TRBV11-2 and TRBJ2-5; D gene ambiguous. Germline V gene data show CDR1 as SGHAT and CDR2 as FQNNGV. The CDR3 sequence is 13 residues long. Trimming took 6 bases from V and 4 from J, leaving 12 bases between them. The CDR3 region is CASSSTYTETQYF. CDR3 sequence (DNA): TGTGCCAGCAGTTCGACTTATACAGAGACCCAGTACTTC.

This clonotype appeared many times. DNA for the CDR3: TGTGCCAGCAGCTTGAGTCGGAGCTTCACTGAAGCTTTCTTT. It yields the protein CASSLSRSFTEAFF. The rearrangement joins TRBV5-8 to TRBJ1-1; no clear D. This CDR3 spans 14 amino acids. Trimming pared 1 base from V and 4 bases from J, leaving 11 bases between. Germline V lookup: CDR1 SGHTS, CDR2 YDEGEE. Together with reference TRBV5-8 and TRBJ1-1, the CDR3 gives the full variable domain: EAGVTQSPTHLIKTRGQQATLRCSPISGHTSVYWYQQALGLGLQFLLWYDEGEERNRGNFPPRFSGRQFPNYSSELNVNALELEDSALYLCASSLSRSFTEAFFGQGTRLTVV.

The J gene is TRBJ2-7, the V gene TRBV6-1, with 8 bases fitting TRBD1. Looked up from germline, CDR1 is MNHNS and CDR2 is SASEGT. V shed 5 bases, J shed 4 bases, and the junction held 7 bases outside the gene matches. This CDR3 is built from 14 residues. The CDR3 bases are TGTGCCAGCAGTCACGACAGGGGCAGATACGAGCAGTACTTC. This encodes CASSHDRGRYEQYF.

The CDR3 sequence is CASSDSQNTEAFF. The CDR3 DNA follows: TGTGCCAGCTCAGACAGCCAGAACACTGAAGCTTTCTTT. V gene TRBV18 combines with J gene TRBJ1-1, with D maybe TRBD1 (5 bases). Germline V gives CDR1 KGHSH, CDR2 LQKENI. The CDR3 covers 13 residues. The V end lost 5 bases, the J end lost 1 base, and 8 bases lay between the germline ends.

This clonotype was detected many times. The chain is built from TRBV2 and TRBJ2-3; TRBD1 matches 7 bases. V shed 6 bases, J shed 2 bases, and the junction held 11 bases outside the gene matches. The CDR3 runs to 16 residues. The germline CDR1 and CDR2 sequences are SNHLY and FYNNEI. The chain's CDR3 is CASRLPGQPYTDTQYF. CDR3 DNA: TGTGCCAGCAGGTTACCGGGACAGCCCTACACAGATACGCAGTATTTT.

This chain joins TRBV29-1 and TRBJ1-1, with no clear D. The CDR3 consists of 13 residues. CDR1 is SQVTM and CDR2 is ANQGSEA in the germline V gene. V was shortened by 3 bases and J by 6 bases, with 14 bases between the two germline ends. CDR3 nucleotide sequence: TGCAGCGTTGAGAAAGAGCGAGCGGCTGAAGCTTTCTTT. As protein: CSVEKERAAEAFF. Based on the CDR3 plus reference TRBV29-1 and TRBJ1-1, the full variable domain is SAVISQKPSRDICQRGTSLTIQCQVDSQVTMMFWYRQQPGQSLTLIATANQGSEATYESGFVIDKFPISRPNLTFSTLTVSNMSPEDSSIYLCSVEKERAAEAFFGQGTRLTVV.

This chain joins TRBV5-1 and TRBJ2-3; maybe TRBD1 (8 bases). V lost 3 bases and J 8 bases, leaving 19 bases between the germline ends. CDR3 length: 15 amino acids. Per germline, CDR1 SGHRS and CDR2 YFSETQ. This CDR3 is CASSSDRVGGPTQYF. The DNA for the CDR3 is TGCGCCAGCAGCTCGGACAGGGTCGGGGGGCCTACGCAGTATTTT.